The source of this T cell receptor beta chain is a study of cytomegalovirus exposure and HLA in healthy donors (dated by TCRdb to between 2016 and 2019). Turning to the overall study: An earlier analysis of several hundred of the donors reported 250 to 300 Gb of sequence data and 90 million to 120 million unique TCR beta sequences obtained from roughly 180 million T cells. A later analysis re-analyzed previously published TCR beta repertoires from 666 donors and added high-resolution HLA genotyping to study TCR occurrence patterns. On average, around 230,000 unique TCR beta nucleotide sequences were sequenced per donor among roughly 430 genotyped donors of the cohort, with roughly 20% of those sequences being non-productive. The study aimed to test whether signatures of past pathogen exposure could be identified by cataloging public T cell receptors. The genetic ancestry cluster associated with self-reported Caucasian donors included over 65% of the roughly 400 genotyped donors. The number of donors typed differed by locus, with roughly 629-640 for A, B, C, DRB1 and DQB1, roughly 520 for DQA1, under 610 for DPA1, and approximately 470 for DPB1. The T cell repertoires of 700 or so subjects were profiled by immunosequencing and related to cytomegalovirus serostatus. Alongside the repertoire data, information on donor age, sex, ethnicity and CMV serostatus was compiled. To decide whether each TCR beta V gene segment behaved as functional or pseudogenic, an earlier analysis of some 570 of the donors relied on high-throughput TCR beta sequencing. HLA typing included class I and class II loci at four-digit resolution. Roughly 320 gigabases of sequencing data and around 90 million unique TCR sequences made up an early release that covered roughly 670 HLA-typed donors. A later genetic analysis used genome-wide SNP genotypes for about 60% of the roughly 700 donors, treating that subset as a discovery cohort. Along with the roughly 710-subject first cohort, a separate validation cohort of over a hundred different subjects was used. Every repertoire in the discovery cohort had been generated on one and the same sequencing platform. Rather than drawing on any new phenotypic data, the later analysis identified candidate immune exposures from TCR beta sequences and the way those sequences occurred across donors. High-throughput TCR immunosequencing, statistical association of individual TCRs with disease status, and machine learning were combined to predict cytomegalovirus infection status. Because of strong linkage in the cohort, a handful of DR-DQ haplotypes were treated as single units for association and clustering.

Preparation of the library involved the immunoSEQ multiplex PCR assay. The multiplex PCR relied on a mix of 60 forward primers for TCR Vbeta segments and 13 reverse primers for TCR Jbeta segments. Amplification of the CDR3 region of rearranged TCR beta genes was performed with a multiplex PCR assay on genomic DNA. The Illumina HiSeq System was used to sequence the amplified TCR beta libraries as 87-base-pair reads. The original methods were these. In a later analysis, tens of millions of unique TCR beta chains were counted across the roughly 700 repertoires, and around 10 million of these chains were shared by at least two donors. A nearest-neighbor algorithm error-corrected the raw reads and collapsed the reads into unique sequences, merging closely related sequences to remove PCR and sequencing errors. To assign V, D and J gene segments, CDR3 sequences were aligned to IMGT reference sequences. Each retained sequence needed at least a six-nucleotide match to both a V gene segment and a J gene segment. Rearrangements were classified as productive when the CDR3 lacked stop codons and remained in frame with V and J, and all other rearrangements were classified as non-productive. CDR3 was defined according to IMGT convention as the region running from the second conserved V-encoded cysteine to the conserved J-encoded phenylalanine. Sequences without an unambiguous match to a single V gene segment were excluded from the earlier analysis of about 600 of the donors. An earlier analysis of some 610 of the donors called V segments functional above 56.7% productive rearrangements and segregating when the between-donor standard deviation exceeded 5%. To diagnose cytomegalovirus status from the catalog of TCR beta chain sequences, a statistical classification framework was built. V and J gene assignment, in a later analysis, came from comparing TCR nucleotide sequences with IMGT/GENE-DB human TR gene sequences. A later analysis assigned CDR3 sequences and most-parsimonious VDJ recombination scenarios with the TCRdist pipeline. In a later analysis, each TCR beta chain was defined by its CDR3 amino acid sequence together with its V-gene family, and reads lacking a unique V-gene family were excluded. As a way to deal with suspected cross-contamination and a sequencing artifact, a later analysis dropped nearly 600 nucleotide sequences that were highly shared and had low generation probability. In a later analysis, a clonal expansion index was calculated for each public chain from normalized within-repertoire ranks of inferred template counts. A later analysis computed generation probabilities with a VDJ recombination model fitted to out-of-frame rearrangements, and checked the results against IGoR. Hypergeometric tests were used in a later analysis to score TCR-TCR, TCR-HLA and TCR-CMV co-occurrence, with a repertoire-size bias correction applied to the TCR pairs. False discovery rates were estimated in a later analysis by permuting HLA or CMV assignments 20 times. In a later analysis, co-occurring TCRs were grouped using DBSCAN, and TCRdist sequence similarity was added for clustering within HLA-allele-positive subsets. Co-occurrence clustering excluded repertoires with fewer than 30,000 or more than 120,000 public chains, plus five with anomalous nucleotide sharing. Sourced from immuneACCESS, this table was stored by TCRdb with only in-frame sequences that have V and J called. A share of the clones is absent; for the studies checked, an unresolved V gene accounts for under half, and the remainder has no known explanation. V, J and clone size are those of that table, while D and trimming were read from the DNA. The sample table lists about 98,000 clones, under 70% of them with a count of one. 2.5% of the sample rests with the top ten.

Reading the germline V gene (reference sequence) gives CDR1 MNHEY and CDR2 SMNVEV. V is cut by 6 bases and J by 0 bases, and the space between the germline ends is 15 bases. There are 16 amino acids in the CDR3, from cysteine to phenylalanine inclusive. Only the CDR3 portion is preserved as DNA: 48 bases, with reading frame beginning at the first base. As concerns this clone: This receptor's antigen is unknown. Within one base of it there is no much larger clone, and no base qualities were kept.

Study-level results and caveats: Correlated functional status among segregating V segments might be attributable to linkage disequilibrium, but an unknown experimental factor could not be ruled out. Because some donors lacked HLA typing at each locus, the association tests relied only on the typed subset. An earlier analysis of around 540 of the donors showed that most TCR beta V segments appeared in productive rearrangements either about 90% or about 30% of the time, which broadly matched IMGT annotations. While some public TCRs were present in many individuals, most TCR sequences turned up only very rarely across donors. Immune exposure information for the cohort was limited to CMV serostatus. Roughly uniform sequencing depth across donors was assumed in presence/absence analyses, although this assumption may not hold. This cohort had only TCR beta chains sequenced, and the lack of alpha or paired-chain data limited which features could be detected. It was suggested by the authors that the approach could potentially be generalized to other disease states and immunological phenotypes. The sequencing pipeline was judged likely to have produced a cluster of highly shared sequence variants as a technical artifact. A later analysis found that HLA-associated TCR beta chains were more clonally expanded and had lower generation probabilities than equally common non-associated chains. When HLA alleles, especially DR and DQ, strongly co-occurred, attributing TCR associations to individual alleles was difficult. A later genetic analysis associated a missense DCLRE1C variant with V-gene and J-gene trimming of TCR beta chains, and an independent cohort replicated the association. Some IMGT-functional V segments, including TRBV6-2 and TRBV6-3, could not be told apart with the 87-base-pair reads, so those segments were excluded. Several of the top co-occurrence clusters appeared to be linked to parvovirus B19, influenza, CMV and Epstein-Barr virus, according to a later analysis. In a later analysis, the rate of TCR association differed among HLA loci, with DRB1 alleles having the most associated TCRs and HLA-C alleles having the fewest. A few of the identified cytomegalovirus-associated TCR beta chains were confirmed in vitro to be specific for cytomegalovirus antigens. The study gave a list of 150 to 200 TCR beta chains associated with cytomegalovirus. Because counts were too low, about 15 rarely observed V segments, including chromosome 9 orphons, were left out of the earlier analysis of roughly 600 of the donors. Compared with the approximately 700-donor mean, donors in an Asian-associated ancestry cluster had fewer N-insertions in productive TCRs, according to a later genetic analysis. In a later analysis, most CMV-associated TCR beta chains were found to appear HLA-restricted, with HLA associations seemingly driven largely by CMV exposure. In both the original and validation cohorts, the classifier was reported to diagnose cytomegalovirus status with high specificity and sensitivity. In a later analysis, some 17,000 TCR beta sequences were associated with specific HLA alleles at a false discovery rate of 0.05. A further reported finding was that TCR beta sequences accurately predicted the HLA-A and HLA-B alleles for most subjects in the first cohort.

The cohort comprised more than 550 healthy bone marrow donors. All cohort members were sampled while nominally healthy, although unrecorded immune exposures were likely present. The donor was CMV seronegative and belonged to the group of over 300 seronegative cohort members. Every donor gave a peripheral blood sample, and the peripheral blood mononuclear cells from that sample were used for TCR beta sequencing. The Qiagen DNeasy Blood Extraction Kit was used to extract genomic DNA from the blood cell samples. The sample was PBMCs. Here the chain combines TRBV27 and TRBJ2-1; no D gene call is confident. The TCR originated in a man aged 50-60 years in good health and CMV-seronegative. This receptor carries the CDR3 CASSLRGFSSYNEQFF. The base sequence is TGTGCCAGCAGCCTCCGCGGCTTTAGCTCCTACAATGAGCAGTTCTTC.